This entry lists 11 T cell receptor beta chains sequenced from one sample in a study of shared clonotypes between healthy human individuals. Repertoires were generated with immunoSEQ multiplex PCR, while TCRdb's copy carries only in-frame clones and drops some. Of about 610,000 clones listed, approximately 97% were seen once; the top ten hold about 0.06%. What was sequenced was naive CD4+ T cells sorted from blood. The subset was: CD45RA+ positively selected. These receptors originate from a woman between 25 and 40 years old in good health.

The CDR3 bases are TGCGCCAGCAGCTTGGTTGCGTATAACTATGGCTACACCTTC. As protein: CASSLVAYNYGYTF. The chain links TRBV5-1 to TRBJ1-2; unclear D gene. CDR1 and CDR2 from the germline V gene are SGHRS and YFSETQ. This CDR3 is 14 amino acids long. V was trimmed by 0 bases and J by 1 base, leaving 7 bases between them.

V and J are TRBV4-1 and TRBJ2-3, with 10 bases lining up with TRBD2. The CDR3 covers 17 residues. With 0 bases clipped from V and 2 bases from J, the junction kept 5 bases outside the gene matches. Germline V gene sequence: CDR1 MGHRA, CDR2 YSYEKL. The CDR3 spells CASSQERTSGDTDTQYF. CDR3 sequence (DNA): TGCGCCAGCAGCCAAGAACGGACTAGCGGAGACACAGATACGCAGTATTTT.

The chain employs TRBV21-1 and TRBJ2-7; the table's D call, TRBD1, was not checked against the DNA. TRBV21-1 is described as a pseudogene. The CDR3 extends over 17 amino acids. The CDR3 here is CASSSPPLQDSSYEQYF. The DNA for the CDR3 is TGTGCCAGCAGCTCCCCTCCCCTCCAGGACAGTTCCTACGAGCAGTACTTC.

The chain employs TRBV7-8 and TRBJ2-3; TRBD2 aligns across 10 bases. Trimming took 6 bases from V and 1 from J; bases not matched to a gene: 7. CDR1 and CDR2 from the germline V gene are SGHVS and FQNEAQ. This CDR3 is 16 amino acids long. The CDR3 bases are TGTGCCAGCAGGCCAGCGGGAGGGATGGGCACAGATACGCAGTATTTT. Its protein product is CASRPAGGMGTDTQYF.

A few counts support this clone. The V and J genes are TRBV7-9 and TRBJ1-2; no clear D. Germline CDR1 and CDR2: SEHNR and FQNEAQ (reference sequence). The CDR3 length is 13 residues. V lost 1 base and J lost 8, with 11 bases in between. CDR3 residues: CASSLESLDGYTF. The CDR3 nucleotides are TGTGCCAGCAGCTTAGAATCCCTAGACGGCTACACCTTC.

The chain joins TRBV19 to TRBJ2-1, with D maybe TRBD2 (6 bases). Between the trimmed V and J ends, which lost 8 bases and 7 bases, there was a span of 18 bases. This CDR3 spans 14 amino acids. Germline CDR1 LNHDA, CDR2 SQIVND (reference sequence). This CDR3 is CASGGSIRRNEQFF. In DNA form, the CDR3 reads TGTGCCAGTGGAGGGTCAATAAGGAGGAATGAGCAGTTCTTC.

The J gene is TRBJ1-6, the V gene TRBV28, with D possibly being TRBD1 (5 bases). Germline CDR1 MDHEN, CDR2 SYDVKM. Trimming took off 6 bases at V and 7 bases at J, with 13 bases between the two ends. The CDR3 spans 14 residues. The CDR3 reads CASRLGDDNSPLHF. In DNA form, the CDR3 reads TGTGCCAGCAGGCTCGGGGACGACAATTCACCCCTCCACTTT.

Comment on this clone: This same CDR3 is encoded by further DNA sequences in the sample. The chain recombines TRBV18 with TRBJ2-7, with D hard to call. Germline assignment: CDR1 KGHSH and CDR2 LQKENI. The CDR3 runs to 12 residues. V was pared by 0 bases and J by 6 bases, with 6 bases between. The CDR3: CASSPPVGEQYF. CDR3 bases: TGTGCCAGCTCACCACCGGTCGGCGAGCAGTACTTC. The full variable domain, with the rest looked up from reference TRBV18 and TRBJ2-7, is NAGVMQNPRHLVRRRGQEARLRCSPMKGHSHVYWYRQLPEEGLKFMVYLQKENIIDESGMPKERFSAEFPKEGPSILRIQQVVRGDSAAYFCASSPPVGEQYFGPGTRLTVT.

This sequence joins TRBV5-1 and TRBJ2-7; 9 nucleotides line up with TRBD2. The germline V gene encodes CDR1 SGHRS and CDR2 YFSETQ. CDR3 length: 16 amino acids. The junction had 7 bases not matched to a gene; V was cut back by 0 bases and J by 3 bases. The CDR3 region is CASSLGLREGNYEQYF. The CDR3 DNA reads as TGCGCCAGCAGCTTGGGTCTGCGGGAGGGAAACTACGAGCAGTACTTC.

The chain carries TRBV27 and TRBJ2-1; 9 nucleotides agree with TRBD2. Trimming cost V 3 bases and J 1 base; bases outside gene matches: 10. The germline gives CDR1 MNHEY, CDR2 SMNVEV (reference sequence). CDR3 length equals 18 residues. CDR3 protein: CASSFLGLLAGSYNEQFF. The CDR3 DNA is TGTGCCAGCAGTTTCTTGGGGTTGCTAGCGGGGTCCTACAATGAGCAGTTCTTC.

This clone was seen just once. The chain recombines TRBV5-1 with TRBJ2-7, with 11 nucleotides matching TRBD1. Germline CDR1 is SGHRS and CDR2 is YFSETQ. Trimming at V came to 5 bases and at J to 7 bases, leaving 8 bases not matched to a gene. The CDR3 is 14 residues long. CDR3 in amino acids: CASSLGQGAREQYF. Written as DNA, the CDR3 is TGCGCCAGCAGTCTTGGACAGGGGGCTAGGGAGCAGTACTTC.